Below, one TCR beta chain is given with its context. Its antigen is undetermined. Assay: immunoSEQ multiplex PCR; the TCRdb copy retains only in-frame clones and omits some. The table records some 80,000 clones, around 88% of them present only once. The data stem from a study of T cell responses to AZD1222 COVID-19 vaccine. General study points: Spike was spanned by vaccine-associated CD4 TCRs, which were dominant at 160-218 and 743-854. In all cases, repertoires were sampled only after the peak T cell response.

With 4 bases removed from V and 5 bases from J, the gap between germline ends came to 12 bases. The CDR3 runs to 14 residues. Germline CDR1 SGHRS, CDR2 YFSETQ. The TCR sequence derives from an adult who received the MenACWY meningococcal vaccine as a control. The material was peripheral blood, obtained 28 days after the second dose of the MenACWY control vaccine. The chain recombines TRBV5-1 with TRBJ1-4; D gene ambiguous. The CDR3 loop reads CASSPLASNEKLFF. The CDR3 DNA reads TGCGCCAGCAGCCCCTTAGCCTCCAATGAAAAACTGTTTTTT.